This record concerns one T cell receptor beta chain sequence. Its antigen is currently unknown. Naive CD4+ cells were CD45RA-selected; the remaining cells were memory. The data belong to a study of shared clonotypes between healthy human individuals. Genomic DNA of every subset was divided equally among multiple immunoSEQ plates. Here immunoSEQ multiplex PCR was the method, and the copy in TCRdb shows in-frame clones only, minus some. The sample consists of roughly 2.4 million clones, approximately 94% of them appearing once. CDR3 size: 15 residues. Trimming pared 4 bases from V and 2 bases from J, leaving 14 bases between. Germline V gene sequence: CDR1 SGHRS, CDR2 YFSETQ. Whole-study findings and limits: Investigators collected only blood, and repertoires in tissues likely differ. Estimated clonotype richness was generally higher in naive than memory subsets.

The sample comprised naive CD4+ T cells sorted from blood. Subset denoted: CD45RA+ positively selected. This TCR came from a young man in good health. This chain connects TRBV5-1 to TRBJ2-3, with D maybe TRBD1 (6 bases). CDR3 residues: CASSTGGGYTDTQYF. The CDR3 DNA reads TGCGCCAGCAGCACTGGGGGCGGGTACACAGATACGCAGTATTTT.